The clone carrying this T cell receptor beta chain was counted ten times or more. These data come from a study of patients and donors after allogeneic stem cell transplantation. Trimming removed 8 bases from V and 4 bases from J; junction bases left unmatched: 4. Germline lookup yields CDR1 MNHNS and CDR2 SASEGT. The CDR3 runs 14 residues. Via MiXCR, TCRdb re-called the RT-PCR reads, giving one row per CDR3 protein. The data show about 960,000 distinct CDR3 sequences, roughly 17% seen once. Sequencing input: blood, either unsorted or a sorted T cell fraction (not recorded which). The J gene is TRBJ2-1, the V gene TRBV6-1, with TRBD2 matching 11 bases. The receptor's source is a human donor who was either an allogeneic HSCT recipient or a stem cell or donor lymphocyte infusion donor (not recorded which). It is not recorded whose cells these are; they may come from a transplant donor. CDR3 protein: CASSTSGGYNEQFF. For the CDR3, the DNA is TGTGCCAGCTCTACTAGCGGGGGTTACAATGAGCAGTTCTTC.